This TCR beta chain was captured in a study of blood T cell repertoires in COVID-19 (dated by TCRdb to 2018 to 2021). Study-wide context: Samples from collaborators originated in the United States, Italy and Spain and spanned both the acute and convalescent phases of COVID-19. Samples came from the ongoing ImmuneRACE study (first 160 participants) plus 1,254 subjects from 6 global collaborators. Sample metadata almost always included a de-identified subject ID, COVID-19 status, age in years and sex. Where available, HLA class I and class II types were obtained from metadata supplied by the sample provider rather than from assay-based typing. Deeply sampled blood TCRbeta repertoires from subjects exposed to, actively infected with, or recovered from COVID-19 were included in the dataset. A freely available public database, intended as a resource for researchers studying the immune response to SARS-CoV-2, is where the repertoires were released. The material from the prospective study consisted of cDNA or gDNA derived from T cells, B-cell-depleted T cells, or PBMCs.

What the work shows at the level of the full study, not this receptor alone: Clinical and demographic metadata were provided uncurated, with the amount varying by source and participant.

TCRbeta CDR3 regions were amplified from genomic DNA using the immunoSEQ Assay, a bias-controlled multiplex PCR. Concerning the study's data processing: The number of nucleated cells in each sample was estimated by amplification of reference gene primers within the assay. To quantify the absolute abundance of each unique TCRbeta CDR3 rearrangement, sequence reads were collapsed and filtered. For each sample, productive Simpson clonality was calculated as the square root of Simpson's diversity index across productive rearrangements. Imported from immuneACCESS, the table was reduced by TCRdb to in-frame sequences with V and J called. These copies leave out some clones; in studies compared against another copy, an unresolved V gene accounts for under half, and the cause of the remainder is not known. That table is the source of V, J and clone size, and D and trimming were worked out from the DNA. Within this sample are 180,000 or so clones, with roughly 78% of them counted one time only. The ten largest clonotypes hold approximately 2.9% of the sample.

As concerns this clone: What this receptor recognizes is not known. No much larger clonotype is one base removed from it; base qualities were not supplied.

Spanning cysteine to phenylalanine, the CDR3 consists of 17 amino acids. The kept DNA is CDR3 alone, 51 bases in frame from the first base. CDR1 and CDR2, per the germline V gene, are KGHSH and LQKENI. V is cut by 4 bases and J by 1 base, and the space between the germline ends is 17 bases. Collaborating institutions collected whole blood in K2EDTA tubes following their own protocols. For TCRbeta analysis, collaborators shipped samples in one of three forms: frozen whole blood, isolated PBMCs, or DNA extracted from either of those sample types. This chain is built from TRBV18 and TRBJ1-3; TRBD1 is a possible D gene, resting on 5 matching bases. Source material: peripheral blood. The TCR originated in a woman older than 75 with active or convalescent COVID-19. The base sequence is TGTGCCAGCTCACGGAATTATCAGGGCTTATCTGGAAACACCATATATTTT. It encodes CASSRNYQGLSGNTIYF.